The T cell receptor beta chain under discussion was sequenced for a study of T cell changes during pregnancy in multiple sclerosis (dated by TCRdb to the late 2010s). Background for the entire study: The study looked at changes in the T cell repertoire across pregnancy in women with multiple sclerosis.

The germline V gene encodes CDR1 SGHRS and CDR2 YFSETQ. The V and J ends are trimmed by 0 bases and 4 bases, leaving 10 bases between them. Measured from the cysteine to the phenylalanine, the CDR3 is 14 residues long. CDR3 DNA only is kept here, 42 bases in frame from base 1. To note about this clone: This receptor's antigen is unknown. No per-base quality is available; no much larger clone lies one base away.

Libraries were prepared through the immunoSEQ multiplex PCR assay. The clones in this table, taken by TCRdb from immuneACCESS, are in-frame only. Not every clone is retained; where verified, under half of the shortfall comes from an unresolved V gene, and the cause of the rest is unknown. The sample contains approximately 85,000 clones, over 90% of them found a single time. The ten largest clones capture more than 2% of the sample. The chain employs TRBV5-1 and TRBJ1-2, with the D gene uncertain. This clonotype was sampled from a female donor with multiple sclerosis, enrolled in a pregnancy study. Sequencing was performed on peripheral blood, taken in the third trimester of pregnancy. The CDR3 region has the sequence CASSLEGGSYGYTF. The DNA is TGCGCCAGCAGCTTGGAAGGAGGAAGCTATGGCTACACCTTC. Outside the CDR3, residues come from the reference TRBV5-1 and TRBJ1-2 proteins, so the full variable domain is: KAGVTQTPRYLIKTRGQQVTLSCSPISGHRSVSWYQQTPGQGLQFLFEYFSETQRNKGNFPGRFSGRQFSNSRSEMNVSTLELGDSALYLCASSLEGGSYGYTFGSGTRLTVV.